The next 4 T cell receptor beta chains were all read from a single sample in a study of blood T cell repertoires in COVID-19. The protocol was immunoSEQ multiplex PCR, while the TCRdb copy is restricted to in-frame clones and leaves out a portion. The data contain 380,000 or so clones, around 84% of them singletons. What was sequenced was peripheral blood. These receptors came from a human donor with acute or convalescent COVID-19. The donor label of this sample is uncertain.

This clone was seen only once. The chain employs TRBV7-8 and TRBJ1-1; 8 bases align to TRBD1. CDR1 and CDR2 (germline): SGHVS, FQNEAQ. V was clipped by 4 bases and J by 1 base; unmatched bases: 2. The CDR3 covers 14 residues. The CDR3 DNA reads TGTGCCAGCAGCTCCGGACAGGGGAACACTGAAGCTTTCTTT. Its protein product is CASSSGQGNTEAFF.

This chain connects TRBV11-2 to TRBJ2-2; 9 nucleotides agree with TRBD1. This CDR3 has 16 residues. Germline loops: CDR1 SGHAT, CDR2 FQNNGV. Trimming took 3 bases from V and 5 from J; bases not matched to a gene: 7. The CDR3 DNA follows: TGTGCCAGCAGCTTGACAGGGGGAATTGGAACCGGGGAGCTGTTTTTT. This gives the protein CASSLTGGIGTGELFF.

V usage is TRBV4-1 and J usage is TRBJ2-5, with 9 bases fitting TRBD2. The J segment lost 4 bases and the V segment lost 4 bases, leaving 16 bases of the junction unmatched. The CDR3 totals 18 residues. CDR1 is MGHRA and CDR2 is YSYEKL in the germline V gene. CDR3 residues: CASSPGLAIPRELETQYF. The CDR3 DNA follows: TGCGCCAGCAGCCCGGGACTAGCCATCCCCCGGGAGTTAGAGACCCAGTACTTC.

V and J are TRBV28 and TRBJ1-5, with TRBD1 as a possible D gene (6 bases). Germline V gene lookup returns CDR1 MDHEN and CDR2 SYDVKM. The CDR3 spans 15 residues. Trimming removed 2 bases from V and 6 bases from J, with 14 bases in between. CDR3 protein: CASSLRQGGGQPQHF. DNA of the CDR3: TGTGCCAGCAGTTTACGGCAGGGAGGGGGTCAGCCCCAGCATTTT.